These 25 T cell receptor beta chains were sequenced from one sample in a study of OX40 agonist ivuxolimab in advanced cancers. Libraries were prepared through the immunoSEQ multiplex PCR assay. Sourced from immuneACCESS, this table was stored by TCRdb with only in-frame sequences that have V and J called. A share of the clones is absent; for the studies checked, an unresolved V gene accounts for under half, and the remainder has no known explanation. The sample data list about 99,000 clones, and roughly 90% of these were observed just once. The ten top clones hold 0.25% to 0.35% of the sample. The material sequenced was CD4+ or CD8+ T cells sorted from blood, taken in a trial of the OX40 agonist ivuxolimab. These receptors were collected from an adult with an advanced solid tumor such as melanoma, head and neck, liver or kidney cancer.

This clone is a singleton in its sample. This chain connects TRBV19 to TRBJ2-5; 8 bases are a match to TRBD2. Losses at the gene ends were 6 bases for V and 5 bases for J; bases not matched to a gene: 5. This CDR3 comprises 13 residues. Germline-derived CDR1 and CDR2 are LNHDA and SQIVND (reference sequence). CDR3 in DNA: TGTGCCAGTAGCGGGAGGGGGGTGGAGACCCAGTACTTC. This gives the protein CASSGRGVETQYF.

Points on this clone: At the DNA level, this CDR3 is encoded by other sequences in the same sample as well. The rearrangement uses TRBV7-2 and TRBJ1-5; TRBD1 matches at 7 bases. Trimming took 5 bases from V and 5 from J; bases not matched to a gene: 15. Germline V gene lookup returns CDR1 SGHTA and CDR2 FQGNSA. The CDR3 covers 17 residues. CDR3 sequence: CASSPSPLDRRHQPQHF. CDR3 sequence (DNA): TGTGCCAGCAGCCCATCACCCTTGGACAGGAGACATCAGCCCCAGCATTTT.

The genes are TRBV7-2 and TRBJ2-7; D not certain. CDR1 is SGHTA and CDR2 is FQGNSA in the germline V gene. The CDR3 covers 14 residues. Trimming stripped 1 base from V and 0 bases from J, with 7 bases between. The CDR3 nucleotides read TGTGCCAGCAGCTTAGTTCGCGGCTCCTACGAGCAGTACTTC. As protein: CASSLVRGSYEQYF. The variable domain in full, completed from reference TRBV7-2 and TRBJ2-7, reads GAGVSQSPSNKVTEKGKDVELRCDPISGHTALYWYRQSLGQGLEFLIYFQGNSAPDKSGLPSDRFSAERTGGSVSTLTIQRTQQEDSAVYLCASSLVRGSYEQYFGPGTRLTVT.

About this clone itself: The sample contains more than one DNA sequence encoding this CDR3. This chain links TRBV6-1 with TRBJ1-5; 9 positions agree with TRBD1. This CDR3 is 14 amino acids long. J was trimmed by 2 bases and V by 7 bases; bases with no gene match: 3. Germline V lookup: CDR1 MNHNS, CDR2 SASEGT. The CDR3 nucleotides are TGTGCCAGCACCTGGACAGGGGGCAATCAGCCCCAGCATTTT. Protein sequence: CASTWTGGNQPQHF.

The rearrangement joins TRBV5-1 to TRBJ2-5; a possible D gene is TRBD2 (5 bases). The CDR3 loop spans 14 amino acids. Between the trimmed V and J ends, which lost 1 base and 5 bases, there was a span of 12 bases. Germline V lookup: CDR1 SGHRS, CDR2 YFSETQ. The CDR3 DNA reads as TGCGCCAGCAGCTTGAGGGCGGGCCGGGAGACCCAGTACTTC. Translated: CASSLRAGRETQYF.

This chain joins TRBV5-6 and TRBJ2-7; 10 bases agree with TRBD1. Trimming removed 0 bases from V and 2 bases from J; junction bases left unmatched: 2. This CDR3 spans 15 amino acids. Germline values: CDR1 SGHDT, CDR2 YYEEEE. The CDR3 reads CASSLVGTGAYEQYF. CDR3 sequence (DNA): TGTGCCAGCAGCTTGGTAGGGACAGGGGCCTACGAGCAGTACTTC. Variable domain in full (rest from reference TRBV5-6 and TRBJ2-7): DAGVTQSPTHLIKTRGQQVTLRCSPKSGHDTVSWYQQALGQGPQFIFQYYEEEERQRGNFPDRFSGHQFPNYSSELNVNALLLGDSALYLCASSLVGTGAYEQYFGPGTRLTVT.

The V gene is TRBV28, the J gene TRBJ1-2; D call uncertain. From germline, CDR1 is MDHEN and CDR2 SYDVKM. CDR3 size: 11 residues. Trimming took off 2 bases at V and 2 bases at J, with 0 bases between the two ends. The CDR3 region is CASSLNYGYTF. CDR3 coding DNA: TGTGCCAGCAGTTTAAACTATGGCTACACCTTC.

This chain joins TRBV10-1 and TRBJ2-1, with D perhaps assigned TRBD1 or TRBD2 (6 bases each). Trimming removed 5 bases from V and 11 bases from J, with 25 bases in between. The germline CDR1 and CDR2 sequences are WNHNN and SYGVQD (reference sequence). CDR3 length: 16 amino acids. The CDR3 region is CASSTQRGALPTKQFF. CDR3 nucleotide sequence: TGCGCCAGCAGTACCCAAAGGGGGGCCCTCCCGACCAAGCAGTTCTTC.

The chain recombines TRBV7-9 with TRBJ2-3; 8 nucleotides agree with TRBD2. Germline values: CDR1 SEHNR, CDR2 FQNEAQ (reference sequence). V shed 5 bases, J shed 6 bases, and the junction held 1 base outside the gene matches. The CDR3 is made up of 12 amino acids. The DNA for the CDR3 is TGTGCCAGCAGCACTAGCGGTGATACGCAGTATTTT. Amino acids: CASSTSGDTQYF.

The CDR3 DNA reads as TGTGCCAGCTCACCACCCGCACATGAAAAACTGTTTTTT. Protein product: CASSPPAHEKLFF. V gene TRBV18 combines with J gene TRBJ1-4; no clear D. V gave up 0 bases and J gave up 6 bases, with 5 bases separating them. From germline, CDR1 is KGHSH and CDR2 LQKENI. The CDR3 is made up of 13 amino acids.

The sample holds a few counts of this clone. The chain employs TRBV4-2 and TRBJ2-4; D is tentatively TRBD1 or TRBD2 (5 bases each). The CDR3 contains 17 residues. The ends were cut back, 0 bases at V and 6 bases at J, with 18 bases in the middle. Germline-derived CDR1 and CDR2 are LGHNA and YNFKEQ. CDR3 nucleotides: TGTGCCAGCAGCCAAGATCTTCTCGGTAGTGGGGGAAACATTCAGTACTTC. As protein: CASSQDLLGSGGNIQYF.

This clone is a singleton in its sample. The chain carries TRBV2 and TRBJ1-1; 9 nucleotides match TRBD1. The length of the CDR3 is 14 residues. V was clipped by 6 bases and J by 5 bases; unmatched bases: 7. The germline V gene has CDR1 SNHLY and CDR2 FYNNEI. CDR3 nucleotide sequence: TGTGCCAGCAGACCCGACAGGGGGTGGACTGAAGCTTTCTTT. Translated, it gives CASRPDRGWTEAFF.

The chain carries TRBV6-6 and TRBJ2-2; D not certain. The germline V and J ends were trimmed by 11 bases and 6 bases, with 10 bases remaining between them. This CDR3 contains 11 residues. Germline lookup yields CDR1 MNHNY and CDR2 SVGAGI (reference sequence). The CDR3 region is CAGGGPGELFF. In nucleotides, the CDR3 is TGTGCCGGTGGTGGGCCCGGGGAGCTGTTTTTT.

The chain joins TRBV7-2 to TRBJ2-3; 7 positions match TRBD2. Trimming removed 6 bases from V and 5 bases from J; junction bases left unmatched: 5. Looked up from germline, CDR1 is SGHTA and CDR2 is FQGNSA. CDR3 length: 13 amino acids. This CDR3 is CASRREGLDTQYF. In DNA form, the CDR3 reads TGTGCCAGCAGGAGGGAGGGGTTAGATACGCAGTATTTT.

The chain employs TRBV5-8 and TRBJ2-5; D tentatively reads TRBD1 or TRBD2 (6 bases each). V shed 2 bases and J shed 3 bases, with 14 bases lying between them. Germline lookup yields CDR1 SGHTS and CDR2 YDEGEE. CDR3 length: 15 amino acids. The CDR3 loop is CASSFGGDTKETQYF. CDR3 nucleotide sequence: TGTGCCAGCAGCTTCGGAGGGGACACCAAAGAGACCCAGTACTTC. The whole variable domain, remainder taken from reference TRBV5-8 and TRBJ2-5, is EAGVTQSPTHLIKTRGQQATLRCSPISGHTSVYWYQQALGLGLQFLLWYDEGEERNRGNFPPRFSGRQFPNYSSELNVNALELEDSALYLCASSFGGDTKETQYFGPGTRLLVL.

The V and J genes are TRBV4-1 and TRBJ2-1; D is possibly TRBD1 or TRBD2 (6 bases each). The CDR3 consists of 15 residues. The germline V and J ends were trimmed by 0 bases and 7 bases, with 13 bases remaining between them. The germline V gene encodes CDR1 MGHRA and CDR2 YSYEKL. This CDR3 reads CASSQDTGAWNEQFF. CDR3 DNA: TGCGCCAGCAGCCAAGATACGGGGGCGTGGAATGAGCAGTTCTTC.

V is TRBV28 and J is TRBJ1-2, with D possibly TRBD1 on 6 matching bases. Germline CDR1 and CDR2: MDHEN and SYDVKM. V shed 6 bases and J shed 2 bases, with 16 bases lying between them. This CDR3 comprises 15 residues. The chain's CDR3 is CASSDPRQGNYGYTF. The CDR3 nucleotides are TGTGCCAGCAGCGATCCCCGGCAGGGGAACTATGGCTACACCTTC.

The rearrangement links TRBV19 to TRBJ2-3; D gene uncertain. CDR1 is LNHDA, CDR2 SQIVND, per germline (reference sequence). The CDR3 sequence is 12 residues long. The germline V and J ends were trimmed by 5 bases and 8 bases, with 11 bases remaining between them. The CDR3 DNA follows: TGTGCCAGTAGTTCAGAAGTGAGTACGCAGTATTTT. This sequence encodes CASSSEVSTQYF. Together with reference TRBV19 and TRBJ2-3, the CDR3 gives the full variable domain: DGGITQSPKYLFRKEGQNVTLSCEQNLNHDAMYWYRQDPGQGLRLIYYSQIVNDFQKGDIAEGYSVSREKKESFPLTVTSAQKNPTAFYLCASSSEVSTQYFGPGTRLTVL.

This chain connects TRBV6-5 to TRBJ2-2, with D tentatively TRBD1 (6 bases). The germline gives CDR1 MNHEY, CDR2 SVGAGI. V lost 2 bases and J lost 1, with 11 bases in between. This CDR3 comprises 16 residues. CDR3 sequence reads: CASSYVDRLNTGELFF. The CDR3 coding sequence is TGTGCCAGCAGTTACGTGGACAGACTGAACACCGGGGAGCTGTTTTTT.

The CDR3 spells CASSEVHDGSISEKLFF. The CDR3, as DNA: TGTGCCAGCAGTGAAGTACACGACGGTAGTATTAGTGAAAAACTGTTTTTT. The chain carries TRBV6-1 and TRBJ1-4; D is undetermined. Deletions cut 1 base from V and 7 bases from J, with 19 bases between. The length of the CDR3 is 17 residues. Germline CDR1 is MNHNS and CDR2 is SASEGT.

The J gene is TRBJ2-7, the V gene TRBV2; TRBD2 is a possible D gene (6 bases). Germline V gene sequence: CDR1 SNHLY, CDR2 FYNNEI. V lost 4 bases to trimming and J lost 6 bases, with 16 bases between them. The CDR3 runs to 14 residues. The CDR3 spells CASSGNIRRVEQYF. CDR3 nucleotide sequence: TGTGCCAGCAGTGGGAATATAAGGAGGGTCGAGCAGTACTTC.

The chain combines TRBV27 with TRBJ2-3; 10 positions match TRBD1. The V gene's germline CDR1 is MNHEY and CDR2 SMNVEV (reference sequence). This CDR3 is built from 15 residues. Trimming removed 5 bases from V and 5 bases from J; junction bases left unmatched: 7. CDR3 in DNA: TGTGCCAGCAGTCCATGGACAGGGGGTATAGATACGCAGTATTTT. Its translation: CASSPWTGGIDTQYF.

Only one count was recorded for this clone. The CDR3 here is CASSPPHGYEQYF. The CDR3 DNA reads TGTGCCAGCTCACCACCCCACGGATACGAGCAGTACTTC. The chain couples TRBV18 to TRBJ2-7; D unclear. The V gene's germline CDR1 is KGHSH and CDR2 LQKENI. This CDR3 is 13 amino acids long. V gave up 0 bases and J gave up 4 bases, with 7 bases separating them.

V and J are TRBV7-6 and TRBJ2-3; D is undetermined. This CDR3 contains 13 residues. V shed 4 bases and J shed 5 bases, with 10 bases lying between them. Per the germline V gene, CDR1 is SGHVS and CDR2 is FNYEAQ. DNA for the CDR3: TGTGCCAGCAGCTCTCTCAACGGAGATACGCAGTATTTT. As protein: CASSSLNGDTQYF.

The chain has TRBV5-8 and TRBJ2-7; no clear D gene. Trimming took off 2 bases at V and 4 bases at J, with 13 bases between the two ends. The CDR3 consists of 14 residues. Germline V CDR1 and CDR2: SGHTS, YDEGEE. CDR3 DNA sequence: TGTGCCAGCAGCTTAGGGTCTCCACTGTACGAGCAGTACTTC. Amino acids: CASSLGSPLYEQYF.